Listed below are T cell receptor beta chains from one sample, sequenced in a study of CD8 T cells in Susac syndrome. TCRdb independently ran MiXCR on the immunoSEQ multiplex PCR reads; one entry per CDR3 protein. This sample yields about 70,000 distinct CDR3 sequences, of which 96% are seen a single time; 0.095% to 0.13% belongs to the top ten. Specimen: CD4+ T cells from PBMCs. Receptors were obtained from a human donor with multiple sclerosis. Each CDR3 is given with its conserved first and last residue. A D gene is named only where the DNA matches it firmly. Size is stated for part of the rows, as once, few or many counts, or as a class when the clone is expanded.

CDR3: CASSFGLDADTQYF
DNA: TGTGCCAGCAGCTTCGGACTAGATGCAGATACGCAGTATTTT
J: TRBJ2-3
V: TRBV5-8
size: -
D: TRBD2

CDR3: CSVAPGQGVGEQFF
DNA: TGCAGCGTTGCTCCGGGACAGGGGGTTGGAGAGCAGTTCTTC
J: TRBJ2-1
V: TRBV29-1
size: -
D: TRBD1

CDR3: CASSQEDRASPEAFF
DNA: TGTGCCAGCAGCCAAGAGGACAGGGCGTCTCCTGAAGCTTTCTTT
J: TRBJ1-1
V: TRBV3-1
size: -
D: TRBD1

CDR3: CSVEDPPANYGYTF
DNA: TGCAGCGTTGAAGATCCCCCAGCTAACTATGGCTACACCTTC
J: TRBJ1-2
V: TRBV29-1
size: once
D: -

CDR3: CASSQDAAGEETEAFF
DNA: TGCGCCAGCAGCCAAGATGCGGCAGGGGAAGAGACTGAAGCTTTCTTT
J: TRBJ1-1
V: TRBV4-1
size: once
D: -

CDR3: CASTLDNSYNEQFF
DNA: TGCGCCAGCACCTTGGACAACTCCTACAATGAGCAGTTCTTC
J: TRBJ2-1
V: TRBV5-1
size: -
D: -

CDR3: CASSQGSGEQFF
DNA: TGTGCCAGCAGCCAAGGATCGGGTGAGCAGTTCTTC
J: TRBJ2-1
V: TRBV3-1
size: -
D: -

CDR3: CAGGWDGYYGYTF
DNA: TGTGCCGGCGGCTGGGACGGATACTATGGCTACACCTTC
J: TRBJ1-2
V: TRBV6-2/TRBV6-3
size: -
D: -

CDR3: CSVKVDSGWTEAFF
DNA: TGCAGCGTCAAGGTCGACAGTGGGTGGACTGAAGCTTTCTTT
J: TRBJ1-1
V: TRBV29-1
size: -
D: -

CDR3: CASSYSEVLEQYF
DNA: TGTGCCAGCAGTTACTCCGAGGTTCTCGAGCAGTACTTC
J: TRBJ2-7
V: TRBV6-6
size: -
D: -

CDR3: CSARVTAGGIGQYF
DNA: TGCAGTGCTAGAGTAACGGCGGGGGGGATTGGGCAGTACTTC
J: TRBJ2-7
V: TRBV20-1
size: -
D: TRBD2

CDR3: CASRQTGTRVVKLFF
DNA: TGCGCCAGCAGGCAAACCGGGACACGGGTAGTGAAACTGTTTTTT
J: TRBJ1-4
V: TRBV4-1
size: -
D: -

CDR3: CSVTDRGGETQYF
DNA: TGCAGCGTTACAGACAGGGGGGGAGAGACCCAGTACTTC
J: TRBJ2-5
V: TRBV29-1
size: -
D: TRBD1

CDR3: CASSHRPQETQYF
DNA: TGTGCCAGCAGCCATCGGCCCCAAGAGACCCAGTACTTC
J: TRBJ2-5
V: TRBV5-6
size: -
D: -

CDR3: CASREGGSYEQYF
DNA: TGTGCCAGCAGGGAGGGGGGATCCTACGAGCAGTACTTC
J: TRBJ2-7
V: TRBV6-6
size: -
D: -

CDR3: CASSLEAGGTDTQYF
DNA: TGTGCCAGCAGCTTAGAGGCAGGGGGTACAGATACGCAGTATTTT
J: TRBJ2-3
V: TRBV7-9
size: -
D: TRBD1

CDR3: CASSPGQGSDSPLHF
DNA: TGTGCCAGCAGCCCCGGACAGGGGTCGGATTCACCCCTCCACTTT
J: TRBJ1-6
V: TRBV4-2
size: -
D: TRBD1

CDR3: CASSLNPGSTDTQYF
DNA: TGCGCCAGCAGCTTGAACCCAGGGAGCACAGATACGCAGTATTTT
J: TRBJ2-3
V: TRBV5-1
size: -
D: -

CDR3: CSARTDGKTQYF
DNA: TGCAGTGCGAGGACAGACGGGAAGACCCAGTACTTC
J: TRBJ2-5
V: TRBV20-1
size: -
D: -

CDR3: CASSRQGASPETQYF
DNA: TGTGCCAGCAGTCGACAGGGGGCCTCTCCAGAGACCCAGTACTTC
J: TRBJ2-5
V: TRBV27
size: -
D: TRBD1

CDR3: CASSGAKETQYF
DNA: TGTGCCAGCAGTGGGGCTAAAGAGACCCAGTACTTC
J: TRBJ2-5
V: TRBV6-2/TRBV6-3
size: -
D: -

CDR3: CSVPGASTRTDTQYF
DNA: TGCAGCGTCCCCGGGGCCTCCACCAGGACAGATACGCAGTATTTT
J: TRBJ2-3
V: TRBV29-1
size: -
D: -

CDR3: CASSLGDGNEKLFF
DNA: TGTGCCAGCAGTTTGGGGGACGGTAATGAAAAACTGTTTTTT
J: TRBJ1-4
V: TRBV12-3/TRBV12-4
size: once
D: -

CDR3: CASSVGSGDFYNEQFF
DNA: TGTGCCAGCAGCGTAGGATCAGGAGATTTTTACAATGAGCAGTTCTTC
J: TRBJ2-1
V: TRBV9
size: few
D: -

CDR3: CASSLGRGRGYGYTF
DNA: TGTGCCAGCAGCTTGGGGAGGGGACGGGGCTATGGCTACACCTTC
J: TRBJ1-2
V: TRBV5-6
size: -
D: -

CDR3: CASSYPPSGQETQYF
DNA: TGTGCCAGCAGTTACCCCCCGAGCGGGCAAGAGACCCAGTACTTC
J: TRBJ2-5
V: TRBV6-6
size: -
D: -

CDR3: CAITDGKETQYF
DNA: TGTGCCATCACGGACGGGAAAGAGACCCAGTACTTC
J: TRBJ2-5
V: TRBV10-3
size: -
D: -

CDR3: CASSIPSGGYNEQFF
DNA: TGTGCCAGTAGTATCCCTAGCGGGGGCTACAATGAGCAGTTCTTC
J: TRBJ2-1
V: TRBV19
size: -
D: TRBD2

CDR3: CASSSDTGGSYNEQFF
DNA: TGTGCCAGCAGCTCCGACACAGGGGGCTCCTACAATGAGCAGTTCTTC
J: TRBJ2-1
V: TRBV5-6
size: -
D: TRBD1

CDR3: CASSVSGGRDEQFF
DNA: TGCGCCAGCAGCGTGTCAGGGGGCCGGGATGAGCAGTTCTTC
J: TRBJ2-1
V: TRBV5-1
size: -
D: TRBD1

CDR3: CASSTGQGADTQYF
DNA: TGTGCCAGCAGCACGGGACAGGGCGCAGATACGCAGTATTTT
J: TRBJ2-3
V: TRBV3-1
size: once
D: TRBD1

CDR3: CACRGGDRGNQPQHF
DNA: TGTGCCTGTAGAGGGGGCGACAGGGGTAATCAGCCCCAGCATTTT
J: TRBJ1-5
V: TRBV19
size: -
D: TRBD1

CDR3: CASSPRGSGNTIYF
DNA: TGTGCCAGCAGCCCCAGGGGATCTGGAAACACCATATATTTT
J: TRBJ1-3
V: TRBV3-1
size: -
D: -